The T cell receptor (beta chain) described here comes from a study of blood T cell repertoires in COVID-19. About the study: Some COVID-19 samples were acute and others convalescent; all came from the United States, Italy and Spain.

Germline V CDR1 and CDR2: MGHRA, YSYEKL. The CDR3 spans 13 residues. The V end was cut by 4 bases, the J end by 3 bases, with 9 bases between. In the original analysis: From reference gene primer amplification, estimates of nucleated cell counts were derived. Generated by immunoSEQ multiplex PCR, the TCRdb table keeps only in-frame clones and is missing some. V and J calls plus clone size are reproduced from that table; the DNA served to infer D and trimming. The sample carries about 110,000 clones, more than 80% recorded once. This clone was seen only once. The receptor was derived from a human donor in a cohort sampled during active COVID-19. Specimen: peripheral blood. The chain has TRBV4-1 and TRBJ1-1, with D unresolved. The CDR3 here is CASSRGRDTEAFF. CDR3 in DNA: TGCGCCAGCAGCCGCGGCCGGGACACTGAAGCTTTCTTT.